Following are 8 T cell receptor beta chains from one sample sequenced in a study of patients and donors after allogeneic stem cell transplantation. TCRdb re-called the RT-PCR reads through MiXCR, storing one row per CDR3 protein. The repertoire holds fewer than 250,000 distinct CDR3 sequences, with 11% to 15% as singletons. Material: blood, either unsorted or a sorted T cell fraction (not recorded which). Every receptor here comes from a human donor who was either an allogeneic HSCT recipient or a stem cell or donor lymphocyte infusion donor (not recorded which). It is not recorded whose cells these are; they may come from a transplant donor.

Note on this clonotype: Just one base apart from a much larger clone, this may be a read error. The chain is built from TRBV3-1 and TRBJ1-1; no reliable D call. Germline lookup yields CDR1 LGHDT and CDR2 YNNKEL (reference sequence). The CDR3 is made up of 11 amino acids. Here the CDR3 reads CAASLGTGAFF. In DNA, the CDR3 is TGTGCCGCTTCCCTGGGAACTGGAGCTTTCTTT.

At least ten counts were recorded for this clonotype. V gene TRBV5-6 combines with J gene TRBJ2-3, with 10 bases fitting TRBD1. The V gene end was trimmed by 1 base and the J gene end by 2 bases; junction bases not matched to a gene: 10. Germline assignment: CDR1 SGHDT and CDR2 YYEEEE. The CDR3 runs 18 residues. The CDR3 sequence is CASSLLGPGQGYTDTQYF. The CDR3 nucleotides read TGTGCCAGCAGCTTGTTGGGACCGGGACAGGGGTACACAGATACGCAGTATTTT.

Many counts were recorded for this clonotype. V usage is TRBV20-1 and J usage is TRBJ1-5; D unclear. Germline V gives CDR1 DFQATT, CDR2 SNEGSKA (reference sequence). V shed 5 bases and J shed 4 bases, with 15 bases lying between them. The CDR3 has 14 amino acids. The CDR3 loop is CSAHRTARNQPQHF. As DNA, the CDR3 is TGCAGTGCTCATAGGACGGCGCGGAATCAGCCCCAGCATTTT.

The chain joins TRBV12-3 or TRBV12-4 to TRBJ1-3; D gene uncertain. Trimming pared 5 bases from V and 0 bases from J, leaving 11 bases between. The CDR3 is made up of 15 amino acids. The CDR3: CASSQDITSGNTIYF. The CDR3 coding sequence is TGTGCCAGCAGTCAAGATATAACCTCTGGAAACACCATATATTTT.

This chain joins TRBV7-2 and TRBJ2-5, with 13 bases aligning to TRBD2. The CDR3 is made up of 16 amino acids. The trim removed 5 bases at V and 2 bases at J, leaving 5 bases unmatched. Germline assignment: CDR1 SGHTA and CDR2 FQGNSA. CDR3 coding DNA: TGTGCCAGCAGCATCCCGGGACTAGCGGGACAAGAGACCCAGTACTTC. Translated, it gives CASSIPGLAGQETQYF.

This clonotype appeared a few times. V is TRBV12-3 or TRBV12-4 and J is TRBJ2-7; D is possibly TRBD2 (5 bases). V lost 6 bases and J lost 4, with 13 bases in between. The CDR3 is 13 amino acids. This CDR3 is CASRTGETYEQYF. The DNA for the CDR3 is TGTGCCAGCAGAACCGGGGAAACTTACGAGCAGTACTTC.

Note on this clonotype: The DNA is left out, because the CDR3 cannot be placed on it with certainty; the CDR3 is given as TCRdb lists it. The CDR3 spells CISVPEAQDYLSHWELFF. The J gene is TRBJ2-2, the V gene TRBV7-5. TRBV7-5 is assigned pseudogene status. The CDR3 is made up of 18 amino acids, end residues included.

This clonotype was detected a few times. The chain recombines TRBV28 with TRBJ2-1, with TRBD2 as a possible D gene (6 bases). Trimming stripped 8 bases from V and 12 bases from J, with 14 bases between. Per germline, CDR1 MDHEN and CDR2 SYDVKM. CDR3 length: 11 amino acids. CDR3 coding DNA: TGTGCCAGCGCCATGACTAGGGGGCAGTTCTTC. It specifies CASAMTRGQFF. The whole variable domain, filled in from reference TRBV28 and TRBJ2-1, reads DVKVTQSSRYLVKRTGEKVFLECVQDMDHENMFWYRQDPGLGLRLIYFSYDVKMKEKGDIPEGYSVSREKKERFSLILESASTNQTSMYLCASAMTRGQFFGPGTRLTVL.